This entry lists 8 T cell receptor beta chains sequenced from one sample in a study of beta chain features in type 1 diabetes. Investigators reverse transcribed all isolated RNA, so they sequenced expressed TCRB transcripts. Profiled with immunoSEQ multiplex PCR; TCRdb holds only in-frame clones, not every one. The profile shows roughly 400,000 clones, approximately 15% of them singletons. What was sequenced was naive CD4+ T cells from blood. The source of these receptors is a woman younger than 30 in good health.

The chain employs TRBV7-9 and TRBJ2-1, with D maybe TRBD1 (5 bases). Germline CDR1 reads SEHNR; CDR2 reads FQNEAQ (reference sequence). The ends were cut back, 4 bases at V and 5 bases at J, with 15 bases in the middle. CDR3 length: 15 residues. CDR3 region: CASSSQGGSDNEQFF. The CDR3 coding sequence is TGTGCCAGCAGCTCGCAGGGTGGTTCCGACAATGAGCAGTTCTTC.

The V and J genes are TRBV5-1 and TRBJ2-3, with 7 bases matching TRBD1. Trimming took 0 bases from V and 2 from J; bases not matched to a gene: 3. The CDR3 extends over 15 amino acids. Germline loops: CDR1 SGHRS, CDR2 YFSETQ. The DNA for the CDR3 is TGCGCCAGCAGCTTGGAGGGGGCCTACACAGATACGCAGTATTTT. Protein: CASSLEGAYTDTQYF.

The rearrangement joins TRBV30 to TRBJ2-3; 13 nucleotides agree with TRBD2. Trimming removed 1 base from V and 7 bases from J; junction bases left unmatched: 5. Germline CDR1 reads GTSNPN; CDR2 reads SVGIG (reference sequence). The length of the CDR3 is 15 residues. CDR3 amino acids: CAWSGTSGSTYTQYF. CDR3 DNA sequence: TGTGCCTGGAGTGGGACTAGCGGGAGCACCTATACGCAGTATTTT.

CDR3 DNA: TGTGCCTGGAGACGGTGGCCAGGTGACTATGGCTACACCTTC. Amino acid sequence: CAWRRWPGDYGYTF. This chain links TRBV30 with TRBJ1-2; D is uncertain. Germline lookup yields CDR1 GTSNPN and CDR2 SVGIG (reference sequence). V lost 3 bases and J lost 3, with 14 bases in between. This CDR3 is 14 amino acids long.

This clone was seen only once. The chain combines TRBV20-1 with TRBJ2-1, with 7 bases identical to TRBD2. Looked up from germline, CDR1 is DFQATT and CDR2 is SNEGSKA (reference sequence). This CDR3 spans 11 amino acids. V lost 6 bases and J lost 8; bases outside the gene matches: 4. CDR3 bases: TGCAGTGCCAGCGGGGTTCATGAGCAGTTCTTC. Amino acids: CSASGVHEQFF.

The V and J genes are TRBV19 and TRBJ2-1; 7 bases align to TRBD2. V lost 5 bases and J lost 8; bases outside the gene matches: 18. Germline CDR1 LNHDA, CDR2 SQIVND (reference sequence). This CDR3 spans 17 amino acids. The CDR3 protein is CASSPPGLVGGRDEQFF. The DNA of the CDR3 is TGTGCCAGTAGTCCCCCCGGGCTCGTGGGAGGGAGGGATGAGCAGTTCTTC.

The rearrangement uses TRBV5-1 and TRBJ2-5; TRBD2 is a possible D gene (5 bases). The germline gives CDR1 SGHRS, CDR2 YFSETQ. The CDR3 is 12 amino acids. Deletions cut 4 bases from V and 5 bases from J, with 9 bases between. CDR3 in DNA: TGCGCCAGCAGCCTGTCGGGGGAGACCCAGTACTTC. Translating gives CASSLSGETQYF.

A note on this clone: Other DNA sequences in the same sample also yield this CDR3. The rearrangement uses TRBV5-1 and TRBJ2-2, with D perhaps TRBD1 (6 bases). Germline CDR1 and CDR2: SGHRS and YFSETQ. V lost 0 bases to trimming and J lost 1 base, with 7 bases between them. The CDR3 runs 15 residues. CDR3: CASSLATGNTGELFF. CDR3 sequence (DNA): TGCGCCAGCAGCTTGGCGACAGGGAACACCGGGGAGCTGTTTTTT.